This TCR beta chain came from a study of pediatric ulcerative colitis. With regard to this clone: The antigen is undetermined.

Ulcerative colitis patients received no immunosuppressive medication before the diagnostic colonoscopy. Whole-study findings and limits: Ulcerative colitis patients shared more blood-rectal clones than controls. Rectal repertoires separated controls, mild-moderate and acute severe colitis. Repertoires came from total lymphocyte DNA, not specific subsets.

TCRdb keeps only in-frame clones here, not all; method: immunoSEQ multiplex PCR. The sample lists 4,500 to 5,500 clones, about 88% occurring once. Trimming took off 4 bases at V and 6 bases at J, with 9 bases between the two ends. Germline assignment: CDR1 SGHTA and CDR2 FQGNSA. This CDR3 comprises 13 residues. The sequence was collected from a boy younger than 18 with mild ulcerative colitis. Sequencing was performed on blood. The J gene is TRBJ1-4, the V gene TRBV7-2; D call uncertain. The CDR3 DNA reads as TGTGCCAGCAGCTCTTCATCGGATGAAAAACTGTTTTTT. Its translation is CASSSSSDEKLFF.